This paragraph reports one TCR beta chain. TCRdb re-called the 5' RACE reads; every CDR3 protein appears as one record, without DNA. This repertoire includes over 150,000 distinct CDR3 sequences. Germline V gives CDR1 MNHEY, CDR2 SMNVEV (reference sequence). The CDR3 extends over 13 amino acids. This sample was taken from a study of T cells expressing NK-cell markers. Study background: HCMV seropositivity characterized most of the eight sequenced donors, and seronegativity one.

This receptor was obtained from a man aged 18 to 69 in good health. The sequenced sample consisted of blood T cells: a sorted CD56 or NKG2C T cell subset, CD4+ or CD8+ T cells, or bulk PBMC T cells (not recorded which). This chain joins TRBV27 and TRBJ2-1. This CDR3 is CASSLDYYNEQFF.